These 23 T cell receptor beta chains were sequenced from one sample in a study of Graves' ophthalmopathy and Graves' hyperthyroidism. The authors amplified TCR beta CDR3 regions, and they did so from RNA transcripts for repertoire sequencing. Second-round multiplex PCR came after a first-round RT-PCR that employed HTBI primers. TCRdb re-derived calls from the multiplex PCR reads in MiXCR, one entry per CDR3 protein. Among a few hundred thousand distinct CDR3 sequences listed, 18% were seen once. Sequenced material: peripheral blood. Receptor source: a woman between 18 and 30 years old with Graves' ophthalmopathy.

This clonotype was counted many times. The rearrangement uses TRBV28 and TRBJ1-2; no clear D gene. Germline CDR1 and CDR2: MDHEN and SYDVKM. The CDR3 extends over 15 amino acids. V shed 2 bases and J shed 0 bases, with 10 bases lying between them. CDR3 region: CASSLRGFANYGYTF. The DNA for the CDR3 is TGTGCCAGCAGTTTACGGGGTTTCGCTAACTATGGCTACACCTTC.

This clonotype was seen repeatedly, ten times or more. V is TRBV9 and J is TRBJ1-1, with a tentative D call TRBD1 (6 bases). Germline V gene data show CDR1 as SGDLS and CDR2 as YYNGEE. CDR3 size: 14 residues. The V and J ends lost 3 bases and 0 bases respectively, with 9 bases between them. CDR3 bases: TGTGCCAGCAGCGGCGGACAGATGAACACTGAAGCTTTCTTT. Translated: CASSGGQMNTEAFF. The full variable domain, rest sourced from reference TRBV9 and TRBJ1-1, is DSGVTQTPKHLITATGQRVTLRCSPRSGDLSVYWYQQSLDQGLQFLIQYYNGEERAKGNILERFSAQQFPDLHSELNLSSLELGDSALYFCASSGGQMNTEAFFGQGTRLTVV.

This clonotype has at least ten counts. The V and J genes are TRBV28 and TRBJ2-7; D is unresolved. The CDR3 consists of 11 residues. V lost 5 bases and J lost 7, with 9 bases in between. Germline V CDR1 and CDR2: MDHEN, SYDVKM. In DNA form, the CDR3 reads TGTGCCAGCAGTACCCCCGTGGAGCAGTACTTC. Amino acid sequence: CASSTPVEQYF.

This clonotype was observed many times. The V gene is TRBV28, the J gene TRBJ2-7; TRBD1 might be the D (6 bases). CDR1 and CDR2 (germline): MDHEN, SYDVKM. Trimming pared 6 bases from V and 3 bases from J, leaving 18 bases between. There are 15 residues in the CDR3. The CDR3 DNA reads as TGTGCCAGCAGAGGGGGATCCCACTACTACTACGAGCAGTACTTC. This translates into CASRGGSHYYYEQYF.

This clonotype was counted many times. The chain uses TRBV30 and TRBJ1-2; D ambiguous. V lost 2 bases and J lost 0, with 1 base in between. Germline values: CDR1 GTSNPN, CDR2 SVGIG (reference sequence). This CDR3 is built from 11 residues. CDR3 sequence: CAWSSNYGYTF. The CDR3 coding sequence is TGTGCCTGGAGTTCTAACTATGGCTACACCTTC.

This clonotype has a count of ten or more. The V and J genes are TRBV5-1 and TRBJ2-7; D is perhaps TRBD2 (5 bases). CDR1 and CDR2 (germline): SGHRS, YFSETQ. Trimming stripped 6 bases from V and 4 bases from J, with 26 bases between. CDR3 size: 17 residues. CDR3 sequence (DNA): TGCGCCAGCAACCCTGGAGAGGGTTTGAACACCTTTTACGAGCAGTACTTC. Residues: CASNPGEGLNTFYEQYF.

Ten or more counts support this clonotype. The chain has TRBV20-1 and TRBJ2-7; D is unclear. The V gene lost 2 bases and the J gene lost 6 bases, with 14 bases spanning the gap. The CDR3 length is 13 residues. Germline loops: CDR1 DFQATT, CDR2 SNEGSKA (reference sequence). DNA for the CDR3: TGCAGTGCTAGAACTCTTAGTCGAGGCGAGCAGTACTTC. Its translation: CSARTLSRGEQYF.

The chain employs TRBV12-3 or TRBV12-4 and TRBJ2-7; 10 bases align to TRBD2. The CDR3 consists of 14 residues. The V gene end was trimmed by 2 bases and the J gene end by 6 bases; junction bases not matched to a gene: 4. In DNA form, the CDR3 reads TGTGCCAGCAGTTTACTAGCGGGAGAGGGCGAGCAGTACTTC. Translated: CASSLLAGEGEQYF.

The CDR3 DNA follows: TGCAGCGCTGCCGGGACAGGGCTGTTTGGGGCCAACGTCCTGACTTTC. Amino acid sequence: CSAAGTGLFGANVLTF. The chain is built from TRBV20-1 and TRBJ2-6, with 9 nucleotides matching TRBD1. From germline, CDR1 is DFQATT and CDR2 SNEGSKA (reference sequence). The CDR3 totals 16 residues.

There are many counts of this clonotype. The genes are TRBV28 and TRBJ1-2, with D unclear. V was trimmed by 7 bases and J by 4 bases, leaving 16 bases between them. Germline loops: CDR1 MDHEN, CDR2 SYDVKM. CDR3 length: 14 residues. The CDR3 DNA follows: TGTGCCAGCACCGTTTATATGCAGCCCTATGGCTACACCTTC. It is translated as CASTVYMQPYGYTF.

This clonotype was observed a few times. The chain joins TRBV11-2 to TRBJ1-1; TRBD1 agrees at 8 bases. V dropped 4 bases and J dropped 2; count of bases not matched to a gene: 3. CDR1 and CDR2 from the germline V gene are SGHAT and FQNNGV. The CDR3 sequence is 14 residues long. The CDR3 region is CASSWDRINTEAFF. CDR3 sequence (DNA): TGTGCCAGCAGCTGGGACAGGATCAACACTGAAGCTTTCTTT.

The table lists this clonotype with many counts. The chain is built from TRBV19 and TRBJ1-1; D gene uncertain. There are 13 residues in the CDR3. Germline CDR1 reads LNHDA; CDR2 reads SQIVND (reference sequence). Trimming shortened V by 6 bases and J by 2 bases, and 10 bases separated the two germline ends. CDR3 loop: CASRPGSNTEAFF. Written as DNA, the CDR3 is TGTGCCAGTAGGCCGGGGAGCAACACTGAAGCTTTCTTT.

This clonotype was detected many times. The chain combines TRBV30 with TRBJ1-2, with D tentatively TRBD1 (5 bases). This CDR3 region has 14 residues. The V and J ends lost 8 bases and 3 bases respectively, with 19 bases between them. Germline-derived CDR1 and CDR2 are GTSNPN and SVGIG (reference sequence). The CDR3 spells CARLMGEGYYGYTF. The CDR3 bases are TGTGCCCGTTTAATGGGGGAGGGATACTATGGCTACACCTTC.

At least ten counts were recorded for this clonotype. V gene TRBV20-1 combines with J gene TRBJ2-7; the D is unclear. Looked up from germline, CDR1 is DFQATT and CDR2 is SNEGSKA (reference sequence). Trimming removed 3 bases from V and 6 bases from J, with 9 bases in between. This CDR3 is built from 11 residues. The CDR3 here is CSASRAGEQYF. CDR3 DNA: TGCAGTGCTAGCCGAGCCGGCGAGCAGTACTTC.

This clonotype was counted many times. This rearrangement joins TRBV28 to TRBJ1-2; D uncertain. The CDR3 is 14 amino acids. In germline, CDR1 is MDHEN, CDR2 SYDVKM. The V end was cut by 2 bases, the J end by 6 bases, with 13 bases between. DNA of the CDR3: TGTGCCAGCAGTTTAAAGTTCGCAGAAAATGGCTACACCTTC. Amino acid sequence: CASSLKFAENGYTF.

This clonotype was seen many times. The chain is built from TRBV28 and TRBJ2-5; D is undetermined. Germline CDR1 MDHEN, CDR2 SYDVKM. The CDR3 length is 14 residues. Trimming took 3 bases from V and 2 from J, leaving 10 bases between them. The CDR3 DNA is TGTGCCAGCAGTTTCACAGACCTTCAAGAGACCCAGTACTTC. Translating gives CASSFTDLQETQYF.

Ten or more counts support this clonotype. The CDR3 DNA follows: TGTGCCAGCAGTGAATTGGGACAGGGCTACGAGCAGTACTTC. Translating it yields CASSELGQGYEQYF. The chain employs TRBV2 and TRBJ2-7; 9 nucleotides line up with TRBD1. This CDR3 region has 14 residues. In germline, CDR1 is SNHLY, CDR2 FYNNEI. Unmatched junction bases numbered 2, after V lost 2 bases and J lost 3 bases.

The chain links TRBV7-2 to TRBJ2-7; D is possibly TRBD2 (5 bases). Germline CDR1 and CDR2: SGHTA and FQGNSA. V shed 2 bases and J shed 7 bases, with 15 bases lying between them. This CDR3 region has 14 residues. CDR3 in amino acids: CASSLSWLQREQYF. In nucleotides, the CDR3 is TGTGCCAGCAGCTTAAGCTGGTTACAGCGGGAGCAGTACTTC.

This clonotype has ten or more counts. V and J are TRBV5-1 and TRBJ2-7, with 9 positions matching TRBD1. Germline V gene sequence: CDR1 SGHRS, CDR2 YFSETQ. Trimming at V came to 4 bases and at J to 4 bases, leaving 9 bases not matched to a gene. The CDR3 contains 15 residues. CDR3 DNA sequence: TGCGCCAGCAGCCCACGACAGGGGGAGAAGTACGAGCAGTACTTC. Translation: CASSPRQGEKYEQYF. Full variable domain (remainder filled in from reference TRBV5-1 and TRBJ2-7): KAGVTQTPRYLIKTRGQQVTLSCSPISGHRSVSWYQQTPGQGLQFLFEYFSETQRNKGNFPGRFSGRQFSNSRSEMNVSTLELGDSALYLCASSPRQGEKYEQYFGPGTRLTVT.

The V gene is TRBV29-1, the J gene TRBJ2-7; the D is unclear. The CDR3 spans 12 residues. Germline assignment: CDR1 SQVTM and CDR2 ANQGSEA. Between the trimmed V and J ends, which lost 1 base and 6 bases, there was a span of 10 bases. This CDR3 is CSVEGDTVEQYF. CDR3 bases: TGCAGCGTTGAAGGGGATACAGTCGAGCAGTACTTC.

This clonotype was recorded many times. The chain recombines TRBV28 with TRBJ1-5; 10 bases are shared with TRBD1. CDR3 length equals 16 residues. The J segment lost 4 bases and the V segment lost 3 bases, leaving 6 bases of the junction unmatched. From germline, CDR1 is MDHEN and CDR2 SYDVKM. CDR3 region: CASSFPGTGENQPQHF. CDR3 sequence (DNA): TGTGCCAGCAGTTTCCCAGGGACAGGGGAGAATCAGCCCCAGCATTTT.

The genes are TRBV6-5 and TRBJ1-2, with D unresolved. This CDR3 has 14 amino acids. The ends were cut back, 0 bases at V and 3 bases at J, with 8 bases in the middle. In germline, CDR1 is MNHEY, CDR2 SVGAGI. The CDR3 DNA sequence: TGTGCCAGCAGTTACTCGATTTCCGACTATGGCTACACCTTC. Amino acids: CASSYSISDYGYTF.

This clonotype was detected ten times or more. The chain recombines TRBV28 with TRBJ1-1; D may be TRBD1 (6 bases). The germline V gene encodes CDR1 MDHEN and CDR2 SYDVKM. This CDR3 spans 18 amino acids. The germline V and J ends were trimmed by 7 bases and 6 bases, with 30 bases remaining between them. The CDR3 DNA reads TGTGCCAGCAAGTCTCGGGGGGCCACACTAAGGACAACCCCTGAAGCTTTCTTT. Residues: CASKSRGATLRTTPEAFF.